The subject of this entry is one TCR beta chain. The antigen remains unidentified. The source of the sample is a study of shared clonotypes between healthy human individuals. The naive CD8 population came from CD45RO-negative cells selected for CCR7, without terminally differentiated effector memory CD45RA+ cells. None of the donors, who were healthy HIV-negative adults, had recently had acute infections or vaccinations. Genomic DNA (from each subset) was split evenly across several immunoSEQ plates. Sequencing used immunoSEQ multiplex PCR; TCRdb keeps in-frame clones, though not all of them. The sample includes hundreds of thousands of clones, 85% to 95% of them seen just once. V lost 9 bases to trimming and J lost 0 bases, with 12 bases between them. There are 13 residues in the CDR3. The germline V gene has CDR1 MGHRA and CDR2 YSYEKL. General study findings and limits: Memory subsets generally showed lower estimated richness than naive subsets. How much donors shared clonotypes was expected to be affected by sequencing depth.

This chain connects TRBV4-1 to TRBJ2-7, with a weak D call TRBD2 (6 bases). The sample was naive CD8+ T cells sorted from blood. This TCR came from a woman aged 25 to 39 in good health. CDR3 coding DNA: TGCGCCAGTGGGACTGGCGTCTCCTACGAGCAGTACTTC. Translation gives CASGTGVSYEQYF.